A single sample is the source of the 23 T cell receptor beta chains below, sequenced in a study of T cells after yellow fever vaccination. Via MiXCR, TCRdb re-called the 5' RACE reads, giving one row per CDR3 protein. The sample has some 400,000 distinct CDR3 sequences; over 5% are singletons. Material: PBMCs, obtained 5 days after the yellow fever booster vaccination. These receptors originate from a man between 25 and 39 years old who received the YFV17D yellow fever vaccine.

This clonotype was seen many times. The chain employs TRBV5-1 and TRBJ2-7; D uncertain. V dropped 0 bases and J dropped 3 bases, with 10 bases sitting between them. The CDR3 covers 14 residues. The germline CDR1 and CDR2 sequences are SGHRS and YFSETQ. The CDR3 sequence: CASSLERNLYEQYF. The CDR3 DNA reads TGCGCCAGCAGCTTGGAAAGGAATCTCTACGAGCAGTACTTC.

This clonotype was counted only a few times. J is TRBJ2-4 and V is TRBV18; perhaps TRBD1 as D (5 bases). This CDR3 is built from 13 residues. Trimming shortened V by 4 bases and J by 6 bases, and 10 bases separated the two germline ends. Per germline, CDR1 KGHSH and CDR2 LQKENI. The DNA of the CDR3 is TGTGCCAGCTCACAGGGGAACAGAAACATTCAGTACTTC. Protein: CASSQGNRNIQYF.

This clonotype has a count of ten or more. This chain connects TRBV19 to TRBJ2-2; no reliable D call. V lost 10 bases to trimming and J lost 0 bases, with 12 bases between them. Germline CDR1 reads LNHDA; CDR2 reads SQIVND (reference sequence). This CDR3 is built from 14 residues. CDR3: CATRGTANTGELFF. The CDR3 nucleotides are TGTGCCACAAGAGGAACCGCGAACACCGGGGAGCTGTTTTTT.

V gene TRBV30 combines with J gene TRBJ2-1, with D perhaps assigned TRBD1 or TRBD2 (5 bases each). V was pared by 8 bases and J by 7 bases, with 18 bases between. This CDR3 region has 13 residues. The V gene's germline CDR1 is GTSNPN and CDR2 SVGIG (reference sequence). The chain's CDR3 is CAKAGPGPNEQFF. DNA for the CDR3: TGTGCCAAGGCCGGTCCGGGGCCGAATGAGCAGTTCTTC.

This clonotype was detected many times. The rearrangement links TRBV20-1 to TRBJ2-5, with 10 bases lining up with TRBD1. CDR1 and CDR2 (germline): DFQATT, SNEGSKA (reference sequence). CDR3 length: 15 amino acids. Trimming cost V 6 bases and J 3 bases; bases outside gene matches: 10. The CDR3 nucleotides read TGCAGTGCCATTGACAGGGGGCGAGCGAAAGAGACCCAGTACTTC. Amino acids: CSAIDRGRAKETQYF.

The chain is built from TRBV29-1 and TRBJ1-5; 10 bases align to TRBD1. The germline V gene encodes CDR1 SQVTM and CDR2 ANQGSEA. The CDR3 has 14 residues. The J segment lost 3 bases and the V segment lost 7 bases, leaving 6 bases of the junction unmatched. The DNA for the CDR3 is TGCAGCGCACGGACAGGGGGGAACAATCAGCCCCAGCATTTT. It translates to CSARTGGNNQPQHF.

This clonotype was observed many times. The chain recombines TRBV10-3 with TRBJ2-7; D is possibly TRBD2 (7 bases). The CDR3 covers 13 residues. Germline V gene data show CDR1 as ENHRY and CDR2 as SYGVKD. V was trimmed by 7 bases and J by 5 bases, leaving 15 bases between them. CDR3: CAINPGGENEQYF. The CDR3, as DNA: TGTGCCATCAATCCGGGGGGCGAAAACGAGCAGTACTTC.

This clonotype appeared a few times. In DNA, the CDR3 is TGTGCCAGCAGCTCCCACACAGGGCCAGATACGCAGTATTTT. This encodes CASSSHTGPDTQYF. This rearrangement joins TRBV14 to TRBJ2-3; tentative D call: TRBD1 (6 bases). V was pared by 5 bases and J by 4 bases, with 13 bases between. The length of the CDR3 is 14 residues. CDR1 and CDR2 from the germline V gene are SGHDN and FVKESK. The full variable domain, in which reference TRBV14 and TRBJ2-3 provide the parts outside the CDR3, is EAGVTQFPSHSVIEKGQTVTLRCDPISGHDNLYWYRRVMGKEIKFLLHFVKESKQDESGMPNNRFLAERTGGTYSTLKVQPAELEDSGVYFCASSSHTGPDTQYFGPGTRLTVL.

The V and J genes are TRBV19 and TRBJ2-1; TRBD2 matches 9 bases. Germline V gene sequence: CDR1 LNHDA, CDR2 SQIVND (reference sequence). J lost 7 bases, V lost 1 base, and 5 bases had no gene match. The CDR3 is 15 amino acids. The chain's CDR3 is CASSIVAGGLNEQFF. CDR3 nucleotides: TGTGCCAGTAGTATAGTTGCGGGAGGGCTAAATGAGCAGTTCTTC. The variable domain in full, completed from reference TRBV19 and TRBJ2-1, reads DGGITQSPKYLFRKEGQNVTLSCEQNLNHDAMYWYRQDPGQGLRLIYYSQIVNDFQKGDIAEGYSVSREKKESFPLTVTSAQKNPTAFYLCASSIVAGGLNEQFFGPGTRLTVL.

The J gene is TRBJ1-1, the V gene TRBV29-1; 7 bases line up with TRBD1. Germline loops: CDR1 SQVTM, CDR2 ANQGSEA. V shed 5 bases and J 6 bases; nucleotides not matched to a gene: 6. This CDR3 comprises 12 residues. This CDR3 is CSVIQGIAEAFF. The CDR3 DNA is TGCAGCGTTATACAGGGGATCGCTGAAGCTTTCTTT.

The chain uses TRBV28 and TRBJ2-7; TRBD1 matches at 10 bases. Germline V gene sequence: CDR1 MDHEN, CDR2 SYDVKM. V shed 6 bases, J shed 7 bases, and the junction held 9 bases outside the gene matches. This CDR3 comprises 14 residues. The CDR3 region has the DNA TGTGCCAGCAGCCAGGGACAGGGGAGAGGGGAGCAGTACTTC. Translating gives CASSQGQGRGEQYF.

This clonotype was detected many times. The chain has TRBV10-1 and TRBJ2-3, with D possibly matching TRBD2 (5 bases). Germline CDR1 reads WNHNN; CDR2 reads SYGVQD (reference sequence). The CDR3 is 13 residues long. V gave up 6 bases and J gave up 6 bases, with 13 bases separating them. The CDR3 reads CASSPGGRDTQYF. The CDR3 region has the DNA TGCGCCAGCAGCCCTGGAGGACGGGATACGCAGTATTTT.

The chain joins TRBV7-6 to TRBJ1-5; no firm D call. Germline V CDR1 and CDR2: SGHVS, FNYEAQ. The V and J ends lost 1 base and 6 bases respectively, with 10 bases between them. This CDR3 is built from 14 residues. As DNA, the CDR3 is TGTGCCAGCAGCTTAGATGCCGGGTCTCAGCCCCAGCATTTT. Its translation is CASSLDAGSQPQHF.

The rearrangement links TRBV3-1 to TRBJ2-3; no clear D gene. Germline lookup yields CDR1 LGHDT and CDR2 YNNKEL (reference sequence). V gave up 3 bases and J gave up 0 bases, with 7 bases separating them. The CDR3 consists of 14 residues. CDR3 sequence reads: CASSHLPSTDTQYF. In DNA, the CDR3 is TGTGCCAGCAGCCATCTACCTAGCACAGATACGCAGTATTTT.

This chain links TRBV14 with TRBJ2-7; perhaps TRBD1 as D (6 bases). Trimming left V 1 base short and J 4 bases short, with 11 bases between. Looked up from germline, CDR1 is SGHDN and CDR2 is FVKESK. The CDR3 is made up of 14 amino acids. The CDR3 loop is CASSQGYREYEQYF. The CDR3 bases are TGTGCCAGCAGCCAAGGATACAGGGAATACGAGCAGTACTTC. Full variable domain (rest looked up from reference TRBV14 and TRBJ2-7): EAGVTQFPSHSVIEKGQTVTLRCDPISGHDNLYWYRRVMGKEIKFLLHFVKESKQDESGMPNNRFLAERTGGTYSTLKVQPAELEDSGVYFCASSQGYREYEQYFGPGTRLTVT.

This clonotype was counted a few times. The chain's CDR3 is CASSWDREGGAQYF. CDR3 coding DNA: TGTGCCAGCAGTTGGGACAGGGAAGGAGGGGCCCAGTACTTC. The gene calls are TRBV7-9 and TRBJ2-5; 9 nucleotides match TRBD1. Germline values: CDR1 SEHNR, CDR2 FQNEAQ (reference sequence). The junction had 11 bases not matched to a gene; V was cut back by 6 bases and J by 9 bases. This CDR3 comprises 14 residues.

This chain connects TRBV18 to TRBJ2-3; D unclear. Germline-derived CDR1 and CDR2 are KGHSH and LQKENI. This CDR3 contains 13 residues. V lost 6 bases and J 6 bases, leaving 13 bases between the germline ends. As DNA, the CDR3 is TGTGCCAGCTCCCTCCCCCCACCGGATACGCAGTATTTT. This sequence encodes CASSLPPPDTQYF.

The V and J genes are TRBV6-1 and TRBJ2-1; 9 bases map to TRBD1. The trim removed 5 bases at V and 9 bases at J, leaving 8 bases unmatched. The CDR3 has 14 residues. Germline V gene sequence: CDR1 MNHNS, CDR2 SASEGT. The CDR3 sequence is CASSSSDRGGEQFF. The CDR3 bases are TGTGCCAGCAGTAGTTCGGACAGGGGAGGTGAGCAGTTCTTC.

The chain employs TRBV9 and TRBJ2-3; 11 bases line up with TRBD1. This CDR3 spans 16 amino acids. CDR1 is SGDLS, CDR2 YYNGEE, per germline. J was trimmed by 6 bases and V by 4 bases; bases with no gene match: 10. The CDR3 coding sequence is TGTGCCAGCAGCTCGGACAGGGGGCGATCCACGGATACGCAGTATTTT. This translates into CASSSDRGRSTDTQYF.

The rearrangement joins TRBV27 to TRBJ2-7, with 8 bases fitting TRBD2. This CDR3 spans 15 amino acids. The J segment lost 1 base and the V segment lost 7 bases, leaving 9 bases of the junction unmatched. Germline loops: CDR1 MNHEY, CDR2 SMNVEV (reference sequence). CDR3 bases: TGTGCCAGCAAGGCGGGGCGGGAGGAGTCCTACGAGCAGTACTTC. It translates to CASKAGREESYEQYF.

This clonotype appeared many times. The V gene is TRBV27, the J gene TRBJ2-1, with 7 nucleotides matching TRBD1. In germline, CDR1 is MNHEY, CDR2 SMNVEV (reference sequence). J was trimmed by 8 bases and V by 7 bases; bases with no gene match: 17. This CDR3 has 16 residues. The CDR3 sequence: CASTPTGQFLGDEQFF. DNA for the CDR3: TGTGCCAGCACCCCGACGGGACAGTTTTTAGGCGATGAGCAGTTCTTC.

This clonotype appeared many times. The chain is built from TRBV20-1 and TRBJ2-7; D may be TRBD2 (7 bases). Between the trimmed V and J ends, which lost 5 bases and 3 bases, there was a span of 17 bases. CDR3 length: 14 residues. The V gene's germline CDR1 is DFQATT and CDR2 SNEGSKA (reference sequence). The CDR3 nucleotides read TGCAGTGCTCAGGGGCTAGCGGAGGGCTACGAGCAGTACTTC. This codes for CSAQGLAEGYEQYF.

This CDR3 reads CSVGGQYYNEQFF. CDR3 DNA: TGCAGCGTTGGCGGACAGTATTACAATGAGCAGTTCTTC. The chain combines TRBV29-1 with TRBJ2-1; possible D gene TRBD1, 6 bases. Trimming stripped 4 bases from V and 4 bases from J, with 11 bases between. Germline assignment: CDR1 SQVTM and CDR2 ANQGSEA. The CDR3 covers 13 residues.